The 14 T cell receptor beta chains below were found in one sample sequenced in a study of OX40 agonist ivuxolimab in advanced cancers. Sequencing was performed with immunoSEQ multiplex PCR; in TCRdb, only in-frame clones are kept and a portion is missing. Among over 100,000 clones listed, around 91% were seen once. This specimen consisted of CD4+ or CD8+ T cells sorted from blood, obtained in a trial of the OX40 agonist ivuxolimab. These receptors were obtained from an adult with an advanced solid tumor such as melanoma, head and neck, liver or kidney cancer.

The chain employs TRBV6-5 and TRBJ2-3, with 11 bases lining up with TRBD2. The V gene's germline CDR1 is MNHEY and CDR2 SVGAGI. The CDR3 runs to 15 residues. Trimming took 6 bases from V and 2 from J; bases not matched to a gene: 4. CDR3 sequence (DNA): TGTGCCAGCAGGGTGGGACTAGCGGCCACAGATACGCAGTATTTT. Protein sequence: CASRVGLAATDTQYF.

The chain is built from TRBV18 and TRBJ1-1; no clear D. Trimming removed 4 bases from V and 0 bases from J, with 6 bases in between. The germline gives CDR1 KGHSH, CDR2 LQKENI. This CDR3 is built from 13 residues. CDR3 DNA: TGTGCCAGCTCACTTACCTTGAACACTGAAGCTTTCTTT. Encoded protein: CASSLTLNTEAFF. Full variable domain (missing parts from reference TRBV18 and TRBJ1-1): NAGVMQNPRHLVRRRGQEARLRCSPMKGHSHVYWYRQLPEEGLKFMVYLQKENIIDESGMPKERFSAEFPKEGPSILRIQQVVRGDSAAYFCASSLTLNTEAFFGQGTRLTVV.

V is TRBV9 and J is TRBJ1-2, with D perhaps TRBD1 (6 bases). The V end lost 3 bases, the J end lost 3 bases, and 18 bases lay between the germline ends. Germline CDR1 is SGDLS and CDR2 is YYNGEE. The CDR3 has 16 residues. The CDR3 DNA follows: TGTGCCAGCAGCGAAGGGGGGAGTGGGACATACTATGGCTACACCTTC. Residues: CASSEGGSGTYYGYTF.

This clone was found a few times. The chain joins TRBV28 to TRBJ2-1; D remains unclear. Germline assignment: CDR1 MDHEN and CDR2 SYDVKM. Between the trimmed V and J ends, which lost 1 base and 2 bases, there was a span of 12 bases. This CDR3 region has 16 residues. As DNA, the CDR3 is TGTGCCAGCAGTTTATCGGCGGACCCAACCTACAATGAGCAGTTCTTC. Protein: CASSLSADPTYNEQFF.

The rearrangement links TRBV7-2 to TRBJ2-3; 13 bases match TRBD2. This CDR3 has 16 residues. The germline V gene encodes CDR1 SGHTA and CDR2 FQGNSA. V lost 4 bases to trimming and J lost 1 base; unmatched junction nucleotides: 2. The CDR3 region has the DNA TGTGCCAGCAGCTCCGGACTAGCGGGGGGCACAGATACGCAGTATTTT. As protein: CASSSGLAGGTDTQYF. Combining the CDR3 with reference TRBV7-2 and TRBJ2-3 gives the whole variable domain GAGVSQSPSNKVTEKGKDVELRCDPISGHTALYWYRQSLGQGLEFLIYFQGNSAPDKSGLPSDRFSAERTGGSVSTLTIQRTQQEDSAVYLCASSSGLAGGTDTQYFGPGTRLTVL.

The chain carries TRBV30 and TRBJ2-1; D is possibly TRBD1 or TRBD2 (5 bases each). V shed 3 bases and J shed 9 bases, with 12 bases lying between them. Germline CDR1 and CDR2: GTSNPN and SVGIG (reference sequence). The CDR3 is made up of 12 amino acids. The CDR3 sequence: CAWSRGVGEQFF. CDR3 DNA: TGTGCCTGGAGCCGAGGGGTAGGTGAGCAGTTCTTC.

With regard to this clone: Distinct nucleotide sequences in the sample also encode this CDR3. This chain connects TRBV18 to TRBJ1-5; maybe TRBD1 (5 bases). The CDR3 spans 14 residues. V lost 3 bases and J 1 base, leaving 7 bases between the germline ends. Per the germline V gene, CDR1 is KGHSH and CDR2 is LQKENI. The CDR3 is CASSPGGSNQPQHF. CDR3 sequence (DNA): TGTGCCAGCTCACCGGGGGGGAGCAATCAGCCCCAGCATTTT.

The DNA for the CDR3 is TGTGCCAGTAGTATTAATAAGGCAGATACGCAGTATTTT. This translates into CASSINKADTQYF. The V and J genes are TRBV19 and TRBJ2-3; D is unclear. There are 13 residues in the CDR3. The germline gives CDR1 LNHDA, CDR2 SQIVND (reference sequence). The ends were cut back, 3 bases at V and 4 bases at J, with 8 bases in the middle.

The V gene is TRBV19, the J gene TRBJ1-6; a possible D gene is TRBD1 (6 bases). Between the trimmed V and J ends, which lost 6 bases and 2 bases, there was a span of 14 bases. Germline V lookup: CDR1 LNHDA, CDR2 SQIVND (reference sequence). CDR3 length: 16 amino acids. The CDR3 DNA sequence: TGTGCCAGTAGATTTACAGGGCGCACCTATAATTCACCCCTCCACTTT. Encoded protein: CASRFTGRTYNSPLHF. The full variable domain, in which reference TRBV19 and TRBJ1-6 provide the parts outside the CDR3, is DGGITQSPKYLFRKEGQNVTLSCEQNLNHDAMYWYRQDPGQGLRLIYYSQIVNDFQKGDIAEGYSVSREKKESFPLTVTSAQKNPTAFYLCASRFTGRTYNSPLHFGNGTRLTVT.

This clone was recorded only once. The V and J genes are TRBV2 and TRBJ1-1; 10 positions agree with TRBD1. Germline CDR1 reads SNHLY; CDR2 reads FYNNEI. Trimming at V came to 3 bases and at J to 4 bases, leaving 8 bases not matched to a gene. CDR3 length equals 16 residues. The CDR3 nucleotides are TGTGCCAGCAGTGAGAGGACAGGGGGGGTCGGCACTGAAGCTTTCTTT. Encoded protein: CASSERTGGVGTEAFF. Combining the CDR3 with reference TRBV2 and TRBJ1-1 gives the whole variable domain EPEVTQTPSHQVTQMGQEVILRCVPISNHLYFYWYRQILGQKVEFLVSFYNNEISEKSEIFDDQFSVERPDGSNFTLKIRSTKLEDSAMYFCASSERTGGVGTEAFFGQGTRLTVV.

The chain is built from TRBV14 and TRBJ1-4; 7 bases are shared with TRBD1. Trimming removed 2 bases from V and 8 bases from J; junction bases left unmatched: 8. CDR1 and CDR2 from the germline V gene are SGHDN and FVKESK. There are 15 residues in the CDR3. CDR3 sequence: CASSQTNRGYEKLFF. The DNA for the CDR3 is TGTGCCAGCAGCCAAACTAACAGGGGATACGAAAAACTGTTTTTT.

The chain is built from TRBV7-2 and TRBJ2-1; maybe TRBD2 (5 bases). V dropped 5 bases and J dropped 4 bases, with 9 bases sitting between them. Germline CDR1 reads SGHTA; CDR2 reads FQGNSA. The CDR3 runs 13 residues. The CDR3 spells CASSRPGYNEQFF. The CDR3 DNA reads as TGTGCCAGCAGCCGGCCGGGATACAATGAGCAGTTCTTC.

The chain carries TRBV6-5 and TRBJ2-5; 11 bases agree with TRBD1. The CDR3 runs to 16 residues. J was trimmed by 1 base and V by 2 bases; bases with no gene match: 3. Germline-derived CDR1 and CDR2 are MNHEY and SVGAGI. The chain's CDR3 is CASSYGQGAGQETQYF. The CDR3 nucleotides read TGTGCCAGCAGTTACGGACAGGGGGCGGGCCAAGAGACCCAGTACTTC.

This clone is a singleton in its sample. The chain uses TRBV7-2 and TRBJ1-4; D perhaps matches TRBD1 (5 bases). Germline CDR1 is SGHTA and CDR2 is FQGNSA. Trimming removed 3 bases from V and 8 bases from J, with 16 bases in between. The CDR3 loop spans 15 amino acids. The CDR3 DNA sequence: TGTGCCAGCAGCTTCCAAGAGGGACTCGGGGAAAAACTGTTTTTT. The encoded protein is CASSFQEGLGEKLFF.